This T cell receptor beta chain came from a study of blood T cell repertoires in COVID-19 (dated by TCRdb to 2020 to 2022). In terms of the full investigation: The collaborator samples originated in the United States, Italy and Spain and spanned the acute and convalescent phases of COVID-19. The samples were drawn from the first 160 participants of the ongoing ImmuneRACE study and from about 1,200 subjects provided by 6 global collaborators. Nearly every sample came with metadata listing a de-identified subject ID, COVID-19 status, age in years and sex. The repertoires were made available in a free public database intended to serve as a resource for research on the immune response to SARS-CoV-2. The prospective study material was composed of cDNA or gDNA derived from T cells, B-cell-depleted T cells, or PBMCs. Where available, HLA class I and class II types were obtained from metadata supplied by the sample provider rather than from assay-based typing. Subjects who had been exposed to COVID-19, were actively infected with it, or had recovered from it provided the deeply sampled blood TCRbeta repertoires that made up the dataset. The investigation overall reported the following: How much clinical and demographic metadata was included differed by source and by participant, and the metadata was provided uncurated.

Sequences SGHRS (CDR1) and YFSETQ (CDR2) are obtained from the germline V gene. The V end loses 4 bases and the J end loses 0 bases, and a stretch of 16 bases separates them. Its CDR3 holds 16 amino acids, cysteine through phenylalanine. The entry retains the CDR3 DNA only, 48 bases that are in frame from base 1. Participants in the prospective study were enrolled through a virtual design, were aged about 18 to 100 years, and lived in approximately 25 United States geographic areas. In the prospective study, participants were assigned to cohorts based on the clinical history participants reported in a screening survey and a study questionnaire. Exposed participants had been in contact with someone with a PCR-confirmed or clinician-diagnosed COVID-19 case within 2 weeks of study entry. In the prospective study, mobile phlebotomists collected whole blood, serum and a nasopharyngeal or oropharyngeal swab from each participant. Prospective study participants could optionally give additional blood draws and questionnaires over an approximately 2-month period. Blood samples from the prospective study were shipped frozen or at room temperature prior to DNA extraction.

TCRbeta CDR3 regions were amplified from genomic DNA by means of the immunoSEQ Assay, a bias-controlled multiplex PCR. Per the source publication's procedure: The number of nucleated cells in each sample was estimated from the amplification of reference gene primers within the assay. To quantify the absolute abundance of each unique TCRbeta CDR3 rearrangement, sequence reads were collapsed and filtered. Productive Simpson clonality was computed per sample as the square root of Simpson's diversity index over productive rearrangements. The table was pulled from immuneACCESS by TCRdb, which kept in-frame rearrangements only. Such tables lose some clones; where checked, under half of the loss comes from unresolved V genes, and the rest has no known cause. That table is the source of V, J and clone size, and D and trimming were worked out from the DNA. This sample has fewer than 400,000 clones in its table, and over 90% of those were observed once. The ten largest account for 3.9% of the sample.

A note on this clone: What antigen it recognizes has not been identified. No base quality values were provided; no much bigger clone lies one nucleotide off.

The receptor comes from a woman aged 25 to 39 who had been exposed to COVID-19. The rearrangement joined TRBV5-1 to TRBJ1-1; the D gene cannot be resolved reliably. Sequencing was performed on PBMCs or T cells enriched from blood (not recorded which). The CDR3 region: CASSLHPRSLNTEAFF. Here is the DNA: TGCGCCAGCAGCCTTCATCCACGGAGTTTGAACACTGAAGCTTTCTTT.